A selection of T cell receptor beta chains follows, all from one sample in a study of shared clonotypes between healthy human individuals. Libraries were prepared by immunoSEQ multiplex PCR; TCRdb keeps only in-frame clonotypes and omits some of them. The sample has around 610,000 clones; roughly 96% are singletons. The sample taken for sequencing was naive CD8+ T cells sorted from blood. The receptors were sampled from a woman aged 30 to 39 in good health. Both conserved end residues are part of each CDR3. Each record gives: clone size, D gene, J gene, V gene, CDR3 protein, CDR3 DNA. D genes are given only for firm matches. Some rows have no size entry. The others give once, few or many, or a class for an expanded clone.

NA,TRBD2,TRBJ2-7,TRBV27,CASSRGGEQYF,TGTGCCAGCAGCCGGGGGGGGGAGCAGTACTTC
NA,TRBD2,TRBJ2-3,TRBV2,CASSEVVGGGRADTQYF,TGTGCCAGCAGTGAAGTCGTCGGGGGAGGGAGGGCAGATACGCAGTATTTT
NA,TRBD1,TRBJ2-7,TRBV27,CASSWADRERRGYEQYF,TGTGCCAGCAGTTGGGCCGACAGGGAGCGTAGGGGCTACGAGCAGTACTTC
NA,TRBD1,TRBJ2-5,TRBV28,CASSQGQGAWGQETQYF,TGTGCCAGCAGTCAAGGACAGGGGGCTTGGGGACAAGAGACCCAGTACTTC
NA,NA,TRBJ1-1,TRBV2,CASIPGAHTEAFF,TGTGCCAGCATTCCGGGGGCGCACACTGAAGCTTTCTTT
NA,NA,TRBJ1-2,TRBV27,CASHTSTGSSAGYTF,TGTGCCAGCCACACCTCAACAGGGTCTTCCGCTGGCTACACCTTC
NA,NA,TRBJ2-1,TRBV27,CASRVGDSSYNEQFF,TGTGCCAGCAGAGTTGGTGATAGCTCCTACAATGAGCAGTTCTTC
NA,NA,TRBJ2-1,TRBV28,CASSLSWLYNEQFF,TGTGCCAGCAGTTTATCTTGGCTATACAATGAGCAGTTCTTC
NA,TRBD2,TRBJ2-2,TRBV15,CATSRVLAGGNTGELFF,TGTGCCACCAGCAGGGTTCTAGCGGGGGGGAACACCGGGGAGCTGTTTTTT
NA,TRBD2,TRBJ2-1,TRBV13,CASSLVPSGYNEQFF,TGTGCCAGCAGCTTAGTCCCTAGCGGCTACAATGAGCAGTTCTTC
NA,NA,TRBJ1-5,TRBV9,CASSVGGSGNQPQHF,TGTGCCAGCAGCGTAGGAGGGTCTGGCAATCAGCCCCAGCATTTT
NA,NA,TRBJ2-3,TRBV6-5,CASTQGRTDTQYF,TGTGCCAGCACCCAAGGACGGACAGATACGCAGTATTTT
NA,NA,TRBJ2-7,TRBV28,CASSLKGERSSYEQYF,TGTGCCAGCAGTTTAAAGGGGGAGAGGAGCTCCTACGAGCAGTACTTC
NA,NA,TRBJ2-3,TRBV7-8,CASSLVAGASTDTQYF,TGTGCCAGCAGCTTAGTGGCGGGGGCCAGCACAGATACGCAGTATTTT
NA,NA,TRBJ2-2,TRBV7-8,CASSLALDGELFF,TGTGCCAGCAGCTTAGCACTCGACGGGGAGCTGTTTTTT
NA,NA,TRBJ1-5,TRBV27,CASSFGGYSNQPQHF,TGTGCCAGCAGTTTCGGAGGGTATAGCAATCAGCCCCAGCATTTT
once,NA,TRBJ2-3,TRBV28,CASYTDTQYF,TGTGCCAGCTACACAGATACGCAGTATTTT
NA,NA,TRBJ2-5,TRBV6-5,CASSPSGGGGETQYF,TGTGCCAGCAGTCCCTCTGGTGGGGGCGGGGAGACCCAGTACTTC
NA,NA,TRBJ1-2,TRBV28,CASSSPLLTQRLGDYGYTF,TGTGCCAGCAGTTCCCCCCTCCTTACACAGCGTCTCGGGGACTATGGCTACACCTTC
NA,TRBD2,TRBJ2-5,TRBV25-1,CASSTGLAGVGETQYF,TGTGCCAGCAGTACGGGACTAGCGGGAGTAGGAGAGACCCAGTACTTC
NA,NA,TRBJ1-4,TRBV27,CASSPWRGREKLFF,TGTGCCAGCAGTCCTTGGAGAGGGCGGGAAAAACTGTTTTTT
NA,NA,TRBJ1-2,TRBV25-1,CASSPSVNYGYTF,TGTGCCAGCAGTCCGTCAGTTAACTATGGCTACACCTTC
NA,TRBD1,TRBJ1-4,TRBV28,CASNLATGDTTNEKLFF,TGTGCCAGCAACCTCGCCACAGGGGACACAACTAATGAAAAACTGTTTTTT
once,NA,TRBJ1-2,TRBV21-1,CASSKRRGAWVYGYTF,TGTGCCAGCAGCAAAAGGCGTGGGGCCTGGGTCTATGGCTACACCTTC
NA,NA,TRBJ2-7,TRBV19,CASSSELAQSYEQYF,TGTGCCAGTAGTAGCGAGCTAGCTCAGTCCTACGAGCAGTACTTC
NA,TRBD1,TRBJ1-5,TRBV19,CASRGTAPVQHF,TGTGCCAGTAGGGGGACAGCCCCAGTCCAGCATTTT
NA,TRBD2,TRBJ2-7,TRBV5-6,CASSPELRENDEQYF,TGTGCCAGCAGCCCTGAATTGCGGGAGAACGACGAGCAGTACTTC
NA,TRBD2,TRBJ2-7,TRBV5-4,CASRSKREGKSYEQYF,TGTGCCAGCAGATCTAAGCGGGAGGGGAAATCCTACGAGCAGTACTTC
NA,TRBD1,TRBJ2-7,TRBV27,CASRGQGSFGRGEQYF,TGTGCCAGCAGAGGACAGGGATCTTTTGGACGGGGCGAGCAGTACTTC
NA,NA,TRBJ2-5,TRBV20-1,CSARDSATQYF,TGCAGTGCTAGAGACTCGGCGACCCAGTACTTC
NA,NA,TRBJ2-7,TRBV7-8,CASRGDRYEQYF,TGTGCCAGCAGAGGGGACCGCTACGAGCAGTACTTC
NA,NA,TRBJ2-1,TRBV28,CASSTVGEVSYNEQFF,TGTGCCAGCAGCACCGTAGGGGAGGTTTCCTACAATGAGCAGTTCTTC
once,TRBD1,TRBJ1-1,TRBV6-1,CASRWDRGNTEAFF,TGTGCCAGCAGGTGGGACAGGGGTAACACTGAAGCTTTCTTT
NA,TRBD2,TRBJ2-7,TRBV9,CASSAGLADYEQYF,TGTGCCAGCAGCGCTGGACTAGCGGACTACGAGCAGTACTTC
NA,NA,TRBJ2-1,TRBV11-2,CASSGRRGDNEQFF,TGTGCCAGCAGCGGTCGGCGGGGAGACAATGAGCAGTTCTTC
NA,TRBD2,TRBJ2-5,TRBV27,CASSLGREGFRETQYF,TGTGCCAGCAGTTTGGGTCGGGAGGGTTTTCGAGAGACCCAGTACTTC
once,NA,TRBJ2-1,TRBV5-4,CASSWGGPTNEQFF,TGTGCCAGCAGCTGGGGGGGGCCCACCAATGAGCAGTTCTTC
NA,NA,TRBJ2-7,TRBV7-9,CASSLVGRGQDEQYF,TGTGCCAGCAGCTTAGTTGGGAGGGGGCAGGACGAGCAGTACTTC
NA,NA,TRBJ2-7,TRBV29-1,CSVEAETGGYEQYF,TGCAGCGTTGAAGCGGAAACGGGTGGTTACGAGCAGTACTTC